The 31 T cell receptor beta chains given below trace back to one sample, sequenced in a study of T cells in Graves' hyperthyroidism and ophthalmopathy. Researchers amplified the TCR beta CDR3 regions from RNA transcripts. TCR CDR3 regions were first amplified by RT-PCR with HTBI primers. TCRdb used MiXCR to reprocess the multiplex PCR reads, holding one entry per CDR3 protein. The sample contains under 400,000 distinct CDR3 sequences, around 23% of which appear only once. Input material: blood. All receptors derive from a woman between 50 and 59 years old with Graves' hyperthyroidism.

This clonotype was detected only a few times. The chain combines TRBV7-3 with TRBJ1-6; 8 bases line up with TRBD1. Trimming removed 5 bases from V and 7 bases from J; junction bases left unmatched: 4. CDR1 and CDR2 (germline): SGHTA, FQGTGA. CDR3 size: 14 residues. The CDR3 DNA reads as TGTGCCAGCAGCATCGGGACAGGCAATTCACCCCTCCACTTT. Protein: CASSIGTGNSPLHF. Together with reference TRBV7-3 and TRBJ1-6, the CDR3 gives the full variable domain: GAGVSQTPSNKVTEKGKYVELRCDPISGHTALYWYRQSLGQGPEFLIYFQGTGAADDSGLPNDRFFAVRPEGSVSTLKIQRTERGDSAVYLCASSIGTGNSPLHFGNGTRLTVT.

At least ten counts were recorded for this clonotype. This rearrangement joins TRBV28 to TRBJ2-5; possible D gene TRBD1, 6 bases. With 4 bases removed from V and 1 base from J, the gap between germline ends came to 13 bases. This CDR3 contains 15 residues. Germline assignment: CDR1 MDHEN and CDR2 SYDVKM. DNA for the CDR3: TGTGCCAGCAGTTCTCAAGACAGGTTCCAAGAGACCCAGTACTTC. Its protein is CASSSQDRFQETQYF.

V usage is TRBV27 and J usage is TRBJ2-1; 12 positions match TRBD2. Germline values: CDR1 MNHEY, CDR2 SMNVEV (reference sequence). This CDR3 has 18 amino acids. J gave up 8 bases and V 2 bases, and 13 bases lay outside the gene matches. CDR3 coding DNA: TGTGCCAGCAGTTTACCCCCGACTAGCGGGAGAGGTCTGGATGAGCAGTTCTTC. Its protein product is CASSLPPTSGRGLDEQFF.

This clonotype was counted ten times or more. This chain connects TRBV19 to TRBJ1-1; D is unresolved. The CDR3 has 14 amino acids. V lost 3 bases and J 2 bases, leaving 10 bases between the germline ends. The V gene's germline CDR1 is LNHDA and CDR2 SQIVND (reference sequence). The CDR3 region has the DNA TGTGCCAGTAGTATTAGGACGGGAAACACTGAAGCTTTCTTT. This gives the protein CASSIRTGNTEAFF.

The chain joins TRBV3-1 to TRBJ2-1; 10 bases match TRBD2. After removal of 1 base from V and 8 bases from J, the junction contained 5 bases not matched to a gene. Germline lookup yields CDR1 LGHDT and CDR2 YNNKEL (reference sequence). The CDR3 contains 15 residues. In nucleotides, the CDR3 is TGTGCCAGCAGCCAAGCAGCGGGGGGGCCTCATGAGCAGTTCTTC. Its translation: CASSQAAGGPHEQFF.

The chain has TRBV6-2 or TRBV6-3 and TRBJ2-1, with 9 bases aligning to TRBD1. V lost 1 base and J lost 4; bases outside the gene matches: 5. Germline values: CDR1 MNHEY, CDR2 SVGEGT. This CDR3 is 16 amino acids long. Written as DNA, the CDR3 is TGTGCCAGCAGTTACTATGGGACAGGGTCTTACAATGAGCAGTTCTTC. Amino acid sequence: CASSYYGTGSYNEQFF.

Points on this clonotype: Possible read error: a much larger clone is one base away. The V and J genes are TRBV5-1 and TRBJ1-1; 12 nucleotides agree with TRBD1. The CDR3 runs 17 residues. CDR1 and CDR2 (germline): SGHRS, YFSETQ. CDR3 protein: CASSLEGQGAMGTETFF. The CDR3 DNA is TGCGCCAGCAGCCTGGAGGGACAGGGGGCAATGGGAACTGAAACTTTCTTT.

This clonotype came up a few times. V usage is TRBV29-1 and J usage is TRBJ2-7; D is perhaps TRBD1 or TRBD2 (5 bases each). CDR1 is SQVTM, CDR2 ANQGSEA, per germline. The CDR3 extends over 13 amino acids. The V gene lost 3 bases and the J gene lost 2 bases, with 11 bases spanning the gap. The CDR3 loop is CSVDGDGPYEQYF. The DNA of the CDR3 is TGCAGCGTTGATGGGGACGGACCCTACGAGCAGTACTTC.

In the case of this clonotype: A junction end diverges from the germline sequence, so it may reflect a read error. This chain links TRBV7-9 with TRBJ1-3, with D maybe TRBD1 (6 bases). The CDR3 covers 16 residues. Germline assignment: CDR1 SEHNR and CDR2 FQNEAQ (reference sequence). CDR3 amino acids: CANSFTGTGSGNTIYF. The CDR3 region has the DNA TGTGCCAACAGCTTTACAGGGACGGGATCTGGAAACACCATATATTTT.

The chain combines TRBV19 with TRBJ2-2; 8 nucleotides match TRBD1. V was clipped by 4 bases and J by 1 base; unmatched bases: 8. The CDR3 is 17 amino acids. Germline lookup yields CDR1 LNHDA and CDR2 SQIVND (reference sequence). CDR3 loop: CASSKSRGQGNTGELFF. CDR3 DNA: TGTGCCAGTAGTAAATCCCGTGGACAGGGGAACACCGGGGAGCTGTTTTTT.

This clonotype was counted ten times or more. This chain uses TRBV2 with TRBJ2-5, with 11 nucleotides matching TRBD1. Losses at the gene ends were 4 bases for V and 12 bases for J; bases not matched to a gene: 4. The CDR3 totals 12 residues. Per the germline V gene, CDR1 is SNHLY and CDR2 is FYNNEI. The CDR3 DNA follows: TGTGCCAGCAGTGCGGGACAGGGGGGCGAGTACTTC. This gives the protein CASSAGQGGEYF.

The chain is built from TRBV11-2 and TRBJ2-2, with D hard to call. V lost 10 bases and J lost 0, with 12 bases in between. CDR1 SGHAT and CDR2 FQNNGV come from the germline V gene. This CDR3 region has 14 residues. CDR3 loop: CATGRAPNTGELFF. CDR3 nucleotide sequence: TGTGCCACGGGTAGGGCCCCGAACACCGGGGAGCTGTTTTTT.

At least ten counts were recorded for this clonotype. The V gene is TRBV6-1, the J gene TRBJ1-5, with D uncertain. The CDR3 extends over 14 amino acids. The V gene lost 7 bases and the J gene lost 9 bases, with 19 bases spanning the gap. Germline V gene sequence: CDR1 MNHNS, CDR2 SASEGT. The CDR3 nucleotides are TGTGCCAGCACCGAGGGATGGTCAGCCTTGCCCCAGCATTTT. It codes for CASTEGWSALPQHF.

The chain has TRBV7-2 and TRBJ2-1, with a weak D call TRBD2 (7 bases). Trimming left V 5 bases short and J 7 bases short, with 21 bases between. This CDR3 has 16 amino acids. CDR1 SGHTA and CDR2 FQGNSA come from the germline V gene. DNA for the CDR3: TGTGCCAGCAGCCAAGAGAGGGGGAGGGCTCTAAATGAGCAGTTCTTC. This translates into CASSQERGRALNEQFF.

This clonotype was recorded a few times. This chain links TRBV18 with TRBJ1-4; 7 bases match TRBD1. Germline-derived CDR1 and CDR2 are KGHSH and LQKENI. The CDR3 is made up of 15 amino acids. After removal of 4 bases from V and 5 bases from J, the junction contained 7 bases not matched to a gene. The CDR3 DNA reads TGTGCCAGCTCACTCCGACAGGGCCCGAATGAAAAACTGTTTTTT. This translates into CASSLRQGPNEKLFF.

This clonotype was seen only a few times. The genes are TRBV11-2 and TRBJ2-1, with 9 bases aligning to TRBD2. This CDR3 is 16 amino acids long. CDR1 and CDR2 from the germline V gene are SGHAT and FQNNGV. V trimming: 0 bases; J trimming: 9 bases; junction bases outside the gene matches: 9. In nucleotides, the CDR3 is TGTGCCAGCAGCTTAGAACTGCGGGGGGGCCTTAGTGAGCAGTTCTTC. It specifies CASSLELRGGLSEQFF.

This clonotype was seen at least ten times. This rearrangement joins TRBV2 to TRBJ2-7, with 13 positions matching TRBD2. CDR3 length: 15 residues. Germline V gives CDR1 SNHLY, CDR2 FYNNEI. The V segment lost 6 bases and the J segment 9 bases; nucleotides outside the gene matches: 11. The CDR3: CASRSGLAGFFGQYF. The DNA of the CDR3 is TGTGCCAGCAGGTCGGGACTAGCGGGGTTTTTTGGGCAGTACTTC.

In this sample, this clonotype turned up many times. CDR3 nucleotide sequence: TGTGCCAGCAGCCGGGACAGGGGTCAGGGCTCTGGAAACACCATATATTTT. Translation gives CASSRDRGQGSGNTIYF. The gene calls are TRBV2 and TRBJ1-3, with 10 bases identical to TRBD1. The germline V gene has CDR1 SNHLY and CDR2 FYNNEI. The CDR3 extends over 17 amino acids. V gave up 6 bases and J gave up 0 bases; unmatched junction bases: 8.

This clonotype occurred a few times. V usage is TRBV19 and J usage is TRBJ2-2, with a possible D match to TRBD2 (6 bases). Between the trimmed V and J ends, which lost 8 bases and 8 bases, there was a span of 15 bases. The CDR3 length is 13 residues. Germline lookup yields CDR1 LNHDA and CDR2 SQIVND (reference sequence). CDR3 in amino acids: CASFQGGGGELFF. The CDR3 nucleotides are TGTGCCAGTTTTCAGGGAGGAGGAGGGGAGCTGTTTTTT. Full variable domain (remainder filled in from reference TRBV19 and TRBJ2-2): DGGITQSPKYLFRKEGQNVTLSCEQNLNHDAMYWYRQDPGQGLRLIYYSQIVNDFQKGDIAEGYSVSREKKESFPLTVTSAQKNPTAFYLCASFQGGGGELFFGEGSRLTVL.

The chain couples TRBV20-1 to TRBJ1-5, with 7 bases fitting TRBD1. From germline, CDR1 is DFQATT and CDR2 SNEGSKA (reference sequence). The junction had 21 bases not matched to a gene; V was cut back by 6 bases and J by 4 bases. The CDR3 consists of 18 residues. CDR3 residues: CSASAWGRGTDSNQPQHF. In DNA, the CDR3 is TGCAGTGCCAGTGCTTGGGGCAGGGGGACCGATTCAAATCAGCCCCAGCATTTT.

The V and J genes are TRBV27 and TRBJ2-7, with D maybe TRBD1 (8 bases). V was trimmed by 3 bases and J by 3 bases, leaving 18 bases between them. CDR1 is MNHEY and CDR2 is SMNVEV in the germline V gene (reference sequence). There are 16 residues in the CDR3. The CDR3 protein is CASSLLTDREGYEQYF. Written as DNA, the CDR3 is TGTGCCAGCAGTTTGCTTACGGACAGGGAGGGCTACGAGCAGTACTTC.

This clonotype occurred a few times. The chain joins TRBV9 to TRBJ1-2; D is ambiguous. CDR1 and CDR2 from the germline V gene are SGDLS and YYNGEE. The CDR3 consists of 14 residues. V lost 0 bases to trimming and J lost 3 bases, with 9 bases between them. Here the CDR3 DNA reads TGTGCCAGCAGCGTAGGAATAGGGCACTATGGCTACACCTTC. It specifies CASSVGIGHYGYTF.

This chain joins TRBV20-1 and TRBJ2-3, with 9 bases lining up with TRBD1. V dropped 6 bases and J dropped 2; count of bases not matched to a gene: 9. CDR1 and CDR2 (germline): DFQATT, SNEGSKA (reference sequence). This CDR3 is 15 amino acids long. CDR3 region: CSAVDGTGITDTQYF. In DNA form, the CDR3 reads TGCAGTGCCGTCGATGGGACAGGGATCACAGATACGCAGTATTTT.

This chain links TRBV6-1 with TRBJ2-1, with 10 bases lining up with TRBD1. Trimming cost V 2 bases and J 10 bases; bases outside gene matches: 5. This CDR3 region has 14 residues. The germline V gene has CDR1 MNHNS and CDR2 SASEGT. The CDR3 sequence: CASSEWDRGNEQFF. The CDR3 bases are TGTGCCAGCAGTGAATGGGACAGGGGAAACGAGCAGTTCTTC.

CDR3 amino acids: CASSEVTGDMNTEAFF. Here the CDR3 DNA reads TGCGCCAGCAGTGAGGTCACAGGGGACATGAACACTGAAGCTTTCTTT. The V call is TRBV10-1, the J call TRBJ1-1; the match to TRBD1 covers 7 bases. The ends lost 2 bases at V and 0 bases at J; junction bases unmatched: 6. The CDR3 extends over 16 amino acids. Germline V gene sequence: CDR1 WNHNN, CDR2 SYGVQD (reference sequence).

This chain links TRBV28 with TRBJ2-1; possibly TRBD1 for D (6 bases). The CDR3 has 15 residues. Germline V gene sequence: CDR1 MDHEN, CDR2 SYDVKM. V lost 6 bases to trimming and J lost 3 bases, with 15 bases between them. Here the CDR3 reads CASSSGTQDYNEQFF. The CDR3 DNA follows: TGTGCCAGCAGCTCCGGGACACAGGACTACAATGAGCAGTTCTTC. The complete variable domain, with remaining parts taken from reference TRBV28 and TRBJ2-1, reads DVKVTQSSRYLVKRTGEKVFLECVQDMDHENMFWYRQDPGLGLRLIYFSYDVKMKEKGDIPEGYSVSREKKERFSLILESASTNQTSMYLCASSSGTQDYNEQFFGPGTRLTVL.

This clonotype was counted between two and nine times. This chain connects TRBV5-1 to TRBJ1-2; 10 nucleotides agree with TRBD1. The junction had 11 bases not matched to a gene; V was cut back by 4 bases and J by 11 bases. The CDR3 runs 14 residues. The germline gives CDR1 SGHRS, CDR2 YFSETQ. As DNA, the CDR3 is TGCGCCAGCAGCATGGAGGGACAGGGGTCGAGTTACACCTTC. It codes for CASSMEGQGSSYTF. Combining the CDR3 with reference TRBV5-1 and TRBJ1-2 gives the whole variable domain KAGVTQTPRYLIKTRGQQVTLSCSPISGHRSVSWYQQTPGQGLQFLFEYFSETQRNKGNFPGRFSGRQFSNSRSEMNVSTLELGDSALYLCASSMEGQGSSYTFGSGTRLTVV.

There are many counts of this clonotype. The genes are TRBV28 and TRBJ1-2; maybe TRBD1 (5 bases). CDR1 is MDHEN, CDR2 SYDVKM, per germline. This CDR3 is 17 amino acids long. V lost 2 bases and J 8 bases, leaving 24 bases between the germline ends. The CDR3 loop reads CASSLRTSGLVYGGYTF. The CDR3 nucleotides read TGTGCCAGCAGTTTACGGACCTCAGGGTTGGTTTATGGCGGCTACACCTTC.

This clonotype was observed many times. This chain joins TRBV7-9 and TRBJ2-5, with D tentatively TRBD2 (5 bases). The CDR3 runs to 13 residues. V was cut by 1 base and J by 4 bases, with 7 bases left in between. Germline assignment: CDR1 SEHNR and CDR2 FQNEAQ (reference sequence). The CDR3 nucleotides read TGTGCCAGCAGCTTAGTGGGGAGAGAGACCCAGTACTTC. It codes for CASSLVGRETQYF.

Ten or more counts support this clonotype. The chain has TRBV10-3 and TRBJ2-2; TRBD2 aligns across 8 bases. The junction had 6 bases not matched to a gene; V was cut back by 6 bases and J by 3 bases. Germline V CDR1 and CDR2: ENHRY, SYGVKD. The length of the CDR3 is 15 residues. The CDR3 here is CAISAAGEDTGELFF. Here the CDR3 DNA reads TGTGCCATCAGCGCAGCGGGAGAAGACACCGGGGAGCTGTTTTTT.

This clonotype has a count of ten or more. The V call is TRBV14, the J call TRBJ2-7, with 7 bases matching TRBD1. The CDR3 is 16 residues long. The germline CDR1 and CDR2 sequences are SGHDN and FVKESK. V dropped 1 base and J dropped 1; count of bases not matched to a gene: 7. The CDR3 sequence is CASSQASRGSSYEQYF. The CDR3 nucleotides are TGTGCCAGCAGCCAAGCGTCCAGGGGGTCATCCTACGAGCAGTACTTC.